One and the same sample provided the 14 T cell receptor beta chains below, sequenced in a study of cytomegalovirus exposure and HLA in healthy donors. Use of 60 Vbeta and 13 Jbeta primers characterized the PCR. The protocol was immunoSEQ multiplex PCR, while the TCRdb copy is restricted to in-frame clones and leaves out a portion. The repertoire table contains approximately 45,000 clones. Sequencing was carried out using PBMCs. The receptors were gathered from a male donor in good health and CMV-seronegative.

The chain is built from TRBV10-2 and TRBJ2-1; D not certain. The CDR3 sequence is 12 residues long. Trimming left V 4 bases short and J 9 bases short, with 10 bases between. Germline lookup yields CDR1 WSHSY and CDR2 SAAADI. The CDR3 spells CASSVSRLEQFF. DNA for the CDR3: TGCGCCAGCAGTGTGAGTCGCCTTGAGCAGTTCTTC.

The chain recombines TRBV30 with TRBJ2-3; D might be TRBD1 (5 bases). The V gene's germline CDR1 is GTSNPN and CDR2 SVGIG (reference sequence). The CDR3 extends over 13 amino acids. Between the trimmed V and J ends, which lost 0 bases and 10 bases, there was a span of 14 bases. CDR3 in DNA: TGTGCCTGGAGTGTCCAGGGCCCGGAACCGCAGTATTTT. Amino acids: CAWSVQGPEPQYF.

V gene TRBV7-9 combines with J gene TRBJ2-7; 9 bases fit TRBD2. The germline V gene has CDR1 SEHNR and CDR2 FQNEAQ (reference sequence). This CDR3 is built from 15 residues. V was clipped by 5 bases and J by 3 bases; unmatched bases: 8. CDR3 amino acids: CASSPRLAEHYEQYF. CDR3 nucleotide sequence: TGTGCCAGCAGCCCCCGACTAGCGGAACACTACGAGCAGTACTTC.

The chain carries TRBV30 and TRBJ2-1; 8 bases align to TRBD2. This CDR3 contains 13 residues. V was clipped by 7 bases and J by 4 bases; unmatched bases: 6. Germline V gene data show CDR1 as GTSNPN and CDR2 as SVGIG (reference sequence). The CDR3 loop reads CALTSGAYNEQFF. The DNA of the CDR3 is TGTGCCTTAACTAGCGGAGCTTACAATGAGCAGTTCTTC.

The chain carries TRBV28 and TRBJ2-1, with TRBD2 identical over 8 bases. The CDR3 is 19 residues long. Trimming took 7 bases from V and 5 from J; bases not matched to a gene: 22. CDR1 is MDHEN, CDR2 SYDVKM, per germline. The CDR3 bases are TGTGCCAGCATCGAGGGACTAGGGGGTTCACTCCTTGGTGACAATGAGCAGTTCTTC. This codes for CASIEGLGGSLLGDNEQFF.

The rearrangement uses TRBV5-6 and TRBJ2-3; possible D gene TRBD2, 5 bases. This CDR3 spans 16 amino acids. V was trimmed by 0 bases and J by 4 bases, leaving 15 bases between them. CDR1 and CDR2 from the germline V gene are SGHDT and YYEEEE. The CDR3 is CASSLERSFGADTQYF. The DNA for the CDR3 is TGTGCCAGCAGCTTGGAGCGGTCTTTTGGAGCAGATACGCAGTATTTT.

The chain employs TRBV29-1 and TRBJ1-1, with TRBD1 matching over 8 bases. CDR1 and CDR2 (germline): SQVTM, ANQGSEA. The CDR3 runs 13 residues. V was pared by 6 bases and J by 5 bases, with 8 bases of the junction left unmatched. CDR3 in amino acids: CSVLQGGGTEAFF. The DNA for the CDR3 is TGCAGCGTCCTACAGGGGGGTGGGACTGAAGCTTTCTTT.

The chain recombines TRBV10-1 with TRBJ2-1, with 10 bases identical to TRBD2. CDR1 is WNHNN and CDR2 is SYGVQD in the germline V gene (reference sequence). Trimming at V came to 0 bases and at J to 2 bases, leaving 4 bases not matched to a gene. CDR3 size: 17 residues. The CDR3 bases are TGCGCCAGCAGTGAGTCAGCTAGCGGGAGTCCCTACAATGAGCAGTTCTTC. It specifies CASSESASGSPYNEQFF.

The chain links TRBV25-1 to TRBJ1-3; maybe TRBD1 (6 bases). V was pared by 5 bases and J by 4 bases, with 15 bases between. The CDR3 contains 15 residues. Germline CDR1 reads MGHDK; CDR2 reads SYGVNS. The CDR3 here is CASSHSQGLGNTIYF. DNA for the CDR3: TGTGCCAGCAGTCATTCCCAGGGGCTGGGAAACACCATATATTTT.

V usage is TRBV27 and J usage is TRBJ2-1; TRBD2 might be the D (7 bases). Germline V gene data show CDR1 as MNHEY and CDR2 as SMNVEV (reference sequence). The CDR3 consists of 19 residues. V lost 7 bases and J 5 bases, leaving 30 bases between the germline ends. CDR3 nucleotides: TGTGCCAGCACTAAAAAAGCCGTGGGGGCGGGGGTCCTTAACAATGAGCAGTTCTTC. The encoded protein is CASTKKAVGAGVLNNEQFF.

The J gene is TRBJ1-5, the V gene TRBV5-8, with TRBD1 as a possible D gene (5 bases). CDR1 SGHTS and CDR2 YDEGEE come from the germline V gene. The CDR3 has 16 residues. Trimming left V 0 bases short and J 3 bases short, with 13 bases between. The CDR3 DNA sequence: TGTGCCAGCAGCTTGGAGGCAGGGCGCTCCAATCAGCCCCAGCATTTT. Its protein product is CASSLEAGRSNQPQHF.

This chain links TRBV4-1 with TRBJ2-7, with 12 bases aligning to TRBD2. V shed 1 base, J shed 5 bases, and the junction held 3 bases outside the gene matches. There are 15 residues in the CDR3. The germline CDR1 and CDR2 sequences are MGHRA and YSYEKL. The CDR3 loop is CASSQVTSGRNEQYF. The CDR3 DNA reads TGCGCCAGCAGCCAAGTTACTAGCGGGAGGAACGAGCAGTACTTC.

J is TRBJ1-3 and V is TRBV7-9, with 8 bases matching TRBD1. Trimming removed 6 bases from V and 0 bases from J; junction bases left unmatched: 4. The CDR3 runs to 15 residues. Germline-derived CDR1 and CDR2 are SEHNR and FQNEAQ (reference sequence). CDR3 nucleotide sequence: TGTGCCAGCAGGAGACAGGGGCACTCTGGAAACACCATATATTTT. Amino acid sequence: CASRRQGHSGNTIYF.

The rearrangement joins TRBV7-9 to TRBJ2-1, with unresolved D. Trimming took 5 bases from V and 5 from J, leaving 10 bases between them. The CDR3 is made up of 13 amino acids. The germline V gene encodes CDR1 SEHNR and CDR2 FQNEAQ (reference sequence). The CDR3 is CASSPGSDNEQFF. The CDR3 DNA reads TGTGCCAGCAGCCCCGGGTCGGACAATGAGCAGTTCTTC.